This T cell receptor beta chain was obtained from a study of T-cell reconstitution after alpha-beta-depleted transplantation in children. This clonotype was seen a handful of times. Its antigen remains unknown. The CDR3 totals 12 residues. V lost 1 base and J 5 bases, leaving 5 bases between the germline ends. Germline V gene data show CDR1 as MGHDK and CDR2 as SYGVNS. This sample's TCRbeta library carried unique molecular identifier barcodes. TCRdb re-analysed the PCR reads in MiXCR, keeping a single row per CDR3 protein. Of about 580,000 distinct CDR3 sequences detected, more than 20% appear once; the ten largest clones hold roughly 13%. Study-level results: By one year post-transplant, T-cell counts and diversity largely arose from T cells that were newly produced.

Sequenced here: PBMCs, mostly from graft donor cells, sampled 360 days after TCRalphabeta/CD19-depleted stem cell transplant. V and J are TRBV25-1 and TRBJ2-5; D ambiguous. The source of this sequence is a boy under two years old who had a stem cell transplant for acute myeloid leukemia, so the T cells may come from the graft donor. The CDR3 loop is CASSEWSETQYF. The DNA for the CDR3 is TGTGCCAGCAGTGAATGGTCCGAGACCCAGTACTTC.